Given below is one T cell receptor (beta chain) in context. This entry belongs to a study of T cells in Graves' hyperthyroidism and ophthalmopathy. Germline V CDR1 and CDR2: MGHRA, YSYEKL. Trimming pared 4 bases from V and 4 bases from J, leaving 10 bases between. This CDR3 contains 13 residues. Participants, patients aged 18 to 65, had newly diagnosed hyperthyroidism with a duration under 2 months. Exclusion followed for patients with uncontrolled infection, other autoimmune disease, pregnancy or lactation. The authors took PBMCs from roughly 9.5 ml fresh peripheral blood. The source material, RNA transcripts, was used to amplify TCR beta CDR3 regions. HTBI primers drove first-round RT-PCR of the TCR CDR3. TCRdb reprocessed the multiplex PCR reads via MiXCR and lists one record per CDR3 protein. Of 700,000 or so distinct CDR3 sequences in the sample, roughly 17% were seen once.

The V gene is TRBV4-1, the J gene TRBJ1-2, with a weak D call TRBD1 (5 bases). The sequencing sample was made of blood. This TCR was recovered from a man in his late teens or twenties with Graves' hyperthyroidism. CDR3: CASSLGDVYGYTF. DNA of the CDR3: TGCGCCAGCAGCCTCGGGGACGTCTATGGCTACACCTTC.